Below are 26 T cell receptor beta chains sequenced from a single sample in a study of Ad26.COV2.S vaccination and SARS-CoV-2 variants. Treatment noted: 19 received Ad26.COV2.S at low or high dose, single or two shots; roughly 5 received placebo; per-sample allocation not given. Sampling happened 63 days after the first vaccine or placebo injection. Sequencing used immunoSEQ multiplex PCR; TCRdb keeps in-frame clones, though not all of them. The sample contains roughly 330,000 clones, under 90% of which appear only once. The sequencing here drew on peripheral blood, taken in a trial of Ad26.COV2.S vaccine versus placebo. The receptor set was obtained from a person aged 18-60 years who received the Ad26.COV2.S COVID-19 vaccine or a placebo.

V gene TRBV7-2 combines with J gene TRBJ1-5; 8 nucleotides agree with TRBD1. Germline CDR1 SGHTA, CDR2 FQGNSA. With V trimmed by 4 bases and J by 11 bases, 10 bases remained unmatched. CDR3 size: 14 residues. The CDR3 protein is CASSSGQGEGAQHF. CDR3 DNA: TGTGCCAGCAGCTCCGGACAGGGCGAGGGGGCCCAGCATTTT. Looking up the rest from reference TRBV7-2 and TRBJ1-5 gives the full variable domain: GAGVSQSPSNKVTEKGKDVELRCDPISGHTALYWYRQSLGQGLEFLIYFQGNSAPDKSGLPSDRFSAERTGGSVSTLTIQRTQQEDSAVYLCASSSGQGEGAQHFGDGTRLSIL.

The chain joins TRBV7-9 to TRBJ2-7, with TRBD2 identical over 8 bases. The germline V gene has CDR1 SEHNR and CDR2 FQNEAQ (reference sequence). J lost 3 bases, V lost 5 bases, and 6 bases had no gene match. The CDR3 is made up of 14 amino acids. The CDR3 reads CASSDGTSVYEQYV. DNA for the CDR3: TGTGCCAGCAGCGACGGGACTAGTGTCTACGAGCAGTACGTC.

The chain couples TRBV19 to TRBJ1-2, with TRBD1 as a possible D gene (5 bases). V was shortened by 4 bases and J by 5 bases, with 8 bases between the two germline ends. The V gene's germline CDR1 is LNHDA and CDR2 SQIVND (reference sequence). The CDR3 runs to 12 residues. The CDR3 spells CASSNDRYGYTF. CDR3 DNA sequence: TGTGCCAGTAGTAATGACAGATATGGCTACACCTTC.

The chain couples TRBV18 to TRBJ1-1; D is uncertain. V was shortened by 0 bases and J by 5 bases, with 7 bases between the two germline ends. Germline CDR1 and CDR2: KGHSH and LQKENI. This CDR3 spans 13 amino acids. CDR3: CASSPPMGTEAFF. CDR3 nucleotides: TGTGCCAGCTCACCACCGATGGGAACTGAAGCTTTCTTT.

The chain is built from TRBV29-1 and TRBJ2-1; no firm D call. Trimming removed 3 bases from V and 0 bases from J, with 9 bases in between. This CDR3 contains 14 residues. The germline V gene has CDR1 SQVTM and CDR2 ANQGSEA. CDR3 sequence: CSVESTDSYNEQFF. CDR3 in DNA: TGCAGCGTTGAGTCCACCGACTCCTACAATGAGCAGTTCTTC.

J is TRBJ2-5 and V is TRBV11-3; 8 positions agree with TRBD1. This CDR3 is 15 amino acids long. The V gene end was trimmed by 3 bases and the J gene end by 2 bases; junction bases not matched to a gene: 5. CDR1 SGHNT and CDR2 YENEEA come from the germline V gene. The CDR3 nucleotides read TGTGCCAGCAGCTTCCGGGACAGGAGACAAGAGACCCAGTACTTC. It yields the protein CASSFRDRRQETQYF.

This chain connects TRBV3-1 (or the pseudogene TRBV3-2) to TRBJ1-1; D is perhaps TRBD1 (5 bases). This CDR3 contains 14 residues. CDR1 is LGHDT and CDR2 is YNNKEL in the germline V gene (reference sequence). The ends were cut back, 3 bases at V and 1 base at J, with 9 bases in the middle. Written as DNA, the CDR3 is TGTGCCAGCAGCCAGGCAGGGTGGAACACTGAAGCTTTCTTT. Its translation: CASSQAGWNTEAFF.

J is TRBJ1-4 and V is TRBV7-2; TRBD1 might be the D (5 bases). Trimming removed 1 base at V and 7 bases at J, with 10 bases between. Germline CDR1 reads SGHTA; CDR2 reads FQGNSA. CDR3 size: 14 residues. CDR3 sequence (DNA): TGTGCCAGCAGCTTAGGGGGGACGGGTGAAAAACTGTTTTTT. Its protein product is CASSLGGTGEKLFF.

This chain connects TRBV4-1 to TRBJ2-1, with TRBD2 as a possible D gene (5 bases). V was cut by 0 bases and J by 10 bases, with 19 bases left in between. Germline-derived CDR1 and CDR2 are MGHRA and YSYEKL. The CDR3 contains 16 residues. The CDR3 nucleotides read TGCGCCAGCAGCCAAGAAAAGTCCCTAGCTATAGCCGAGCAGTTCTTC. It codes for CASSQEKSLAIAEQFF.

The chain uses TRBV5-1 and TRBJ2-1; D gene ambiguous. Germline V lookup: CDR1 SGHRS, CDR2 YFSETQ. V lost 5 bases and J lost 0, with 9 bases in between. The CDR3 is 14 residues long. The DNA of the CDR3 is TGCGCCAGCAGACCCGATAGCTCCTACAATGAGCAGTTCTTC. Translating it yields CASRPDSSYNEQFF.

This chain uses TRBV5-1 with TRBJ1-1; 9 bases fit TRBD1. The CDR3 runs to 17 residues. The germline gives CDR1 SGHRS, CDR2 YFSETQ. V lost 2 bases, J lost 1 base, and 9 bases stayed unmatched. CDR3 bases: TGCGCCAGCAGCTTTGTGCCGGGACAGGGAGGGAACACTGAAGCTTTCTTT. It yields the protein CASSFVPGQGGNTEAFF. Based on the CDR3 plus reference TRBV5-1 and TRBJ1-1, the full variable domain is KAGVTQTPRYLIKTRGQQVTLSCSPISGHRSVSWYQQTPGQGLQFLFEYFSETQRNKGNFPGRFSGRQFSNSRSEMNVSTLELGDSALYLCASSFVPGQGGNTEAFFGQGTRLTVV.

This chain uses TRBV2 with TRBJ2-5; D not resolved. V was trimmed by 2 bases and J by 2 bases, leaving 6 bases between them. This CDR3 region has 13 residues. Per the germline V gene, CDR1 is SNHLY and CDR2 is FYNNEI. The CDR3 region has the DNA TGTGCCAGCAGTGAAAGTCATCAAGAGACCCAGTACTTC. It codes for CASSESHQETQYF. Supplemented by reference TRBV2 and TRBJ2-5, the full variable domain reads EPEVTQTPSHQVTQMGQEVILRCVPISNHLYFYWYRQILGQKVEFLVSFYNNEISEKSEIFDDQFSVERPDGSNFTLKIRSTKLEDSAMYFCASSESHQETQYFGPGTRLLVL.

CDR3 DNA: TGTGCCAGCTCCATCGGAACAGATACGCAGTATTTT. Translated: CASSIGTDTQYF. The V call is TRBV18, the J call TRBJ2-3; D unresolved. V was trimmed by 6 bases and J by 3 bases, leaving 7 bases between them. Looked up from germline, CDR1 is KGHSH and CDR2 is LQKENI. CDR3 length equals 12 residues.

This clone showed up just once. The chain combines TRBV4-1 with TRBJ1-5; 9 nucleotides line up with TRBD1. The V and J ends lost 1 base and 1 base, in that order; junction bases with no gene match: 8. From germline, CDR1 is MGHRA and CDR2 YSYEKL. This CDR3 spans 18 amino acids. DNA of the CDR3: TGCGCCAGCAGCCAAGGACAGGGGGTACAGGGGAGCAATCAGCCCCAGCATTTT. This codes for CASSQGQGVQGSNQPQHF.

In the case of this clone: A much more abundant neighbour one base away suggests this may be a read error. The genes are TRBV29-1 and TRBJ1-1; possible D gene TRBD1, 5 bases. V lost 3 bases and J 0 bases, leaving 8 bases between the germline ends. Looked up from germline, CDR1 is SQVTM and CDR2 is ANQGSEA. The CDR3 covers 13 residues. CDR3: CSVERQMNTEAFF. Written as DNA, the CDR3 is TGCAGCGTTGAGAGACAGATGAACACTGAAGCTTTCTTT.

This clone appeared once. The rearrangement joins TRBV4-3 to TRBJ2-1, with 7 bases identical to TRBD2. The trim removed 2 bases at V and 12 bases at J, leaving 13 bases unmatched. The CDR3 is 15 residues long. Germline V gives CDR1 LGHNA, CDR2 YSLEER. The CDR3 bases are TGCGCCAGCAGCCAATGGGGACCTAGCGGCGGCGCGCAGTTCTTC. This sequence encodes CASSQWGPSGGAQFF.

The rearrangement uses TRBV5-1 and TRBJ2-7; D uncertain. The V gene lost 0 bases and the J gene lost 3 bases, with 10 bases spanning the gap. This CDR3 has 14 residues. Germline CDR1 is SGHRS and CDR2 is YFSETQ. CDR3 amino acids: CASSLDGFLYEQYV. In DNA, the CDR3 is TGCGCCAGCAGCTTGGACGGATTCCTCTACGAGCAGTACGTC.

This clone was found once. V gene TRBV18 combines with J gene TRBJ2-3, with TRBD2 as a possible D gene (6 bases). The CDR3 covers 13 residues. CDR1 KGHSH and CDR2 LQKENI come from the germline V gene. Trimming pared 8 bases from V and 9 bases from J, leaving 18 bases between. This chain's CDR3 is CASLGGNKGTQYF. The CDR3 DNA is TGTGCCAGCCTCGGGGGTAACAAGGGGACGCAGTATTTT.

The chain carries TRBV5-1 and TRBJ2-2, with 8 bases identical to TRBD2. The CDR3 spans 18 residues. Germline-derived CDR1 and CDR2 are SGHRS and YFSETQ. J gave up 4 bases and V 1 base, and 12 bases lay outside the gene matches. This chain's CDR3 is CASSLREGGYTLTGELFF. The CDR3 nucleotides read TGCGCCAGCAGCTTGCGGGAGGGTGGGTACACCCTCACCGGGGAGCTGTTTTTT.

The chain carries TRBV5-5 and TRBJ1-5; D perhaps matches TRBD1 (5 bases). Germline lookup yields CDR1 SGHKS and CDR2 YYEKEE (reference sequence). CDR3 size: 15 residues. The V gene lost 0 bases and the J gene lost 3 bases, with 10 bases spanning the gap. CDR3 coding DNA: TGTGCCAGCAGCTTGGCCCTGACAGTCAATCAGCCCCAGCATTTT. Protein product: CASSLALTVNQPQHF.

The rearrangement links TRBV5-5 to TRBJ1-6, with D perhaps TRBD1 (5 bases). There are 18 residues in the CDR3. The V gene's germline CDR1 is SGHKS and CDR2 YYEKEE (reference sequence). V lost 3 bases to trimming and J lost 6 bases, with 22 bases between them. This CDR3 reads CASSSRNPRVLGNSPLHF. For the CDR3, the DNA is TGTGCCAGCAGCTCCCGAAACCCCAGGGTTTTGGGTAATTCACCCCTCCACTTT.

Turning to this clone: Relative to the germline gene, one junction end is altered; a read error may explain this. The chain uses TRBV4-3 and TRBJ1-1; D remains unclear. The CDR3 sequence is 13 residues long. Germline assignment: CDR1 LGHNA and CDR2 YSLEER. For the CDR3, the DNA is TGCGCCAGCAGCCAAGATATCTACACCGAAGCTTTCTTT. This gives the protein CASSQDIYTEAFF.

The V call is TRBV5-4, the J call TRBJ2-3; the D gene is possibly TRBD2 (6 bases). Germline V gene lookup returns CDR1 SGHNT and CDR2 YYREEE (reference sequence). The CDR3 loop spans 15 amino acids. V was trimmed by 4 bases and J by 2 bases, leaving 14 bases between them. The CDR3 DNA is TGTGCCAGCAGCCGGGACTTCTCCTCCACAGATACGCAGTATTTT. Amino acid sequence: CASSRDFSSTDTQYF.

This sequence joins TRBV6-5 and TRBJ2-7, with D perhaps matching TRBD2 (6 bases). Trimming cost V 9 bases and J 0 bases, with 18 bases left between them. From germline, CDR1 is MNHEY and CDR2 SVGAGI. The CDR3 runs 15 residues. This CDR3 reads CASQSGLLNSYEQYV. The CDR3 region has the DNA TGTGCCAGTCAATCGGGACTCCTAAACTCCTACGAGCAGTACGTC.

A few counts support this clone. This sequence joins TRBV5-1 and TRBJ1-6, with D unresolved. Trimming stripped 0 bases from V and 7 bases from J, with 11 bases between. Per germline, CDR1 SGHRS and CDR2 YFSETQ. The CDR3 loop spans 15 amino acids. CDR3 bases: TGCGCCAGCAGCTTGGTGCGGGGAACCAATTCACCCCTCCACTTT. It yields the protein CASSLVRGTNSPLHF.

This clone was observed once. V gene TRBV19 combines with J gene TRBJ2-1; D is unresolved. The germline gives CDR1 LNHDA, CDR2 SQIVND (reference sequence). The CDR3 has 12 residues. V lost 5 bases to trimming and J lost 5 bases, with 7 bases between them. The CDR3, as DNA: TGTGCCAGTAGTTTATACCACAATGAGCAGTTCTTC. Translating it yields CASSLYHNEQFF. Using reference TRBV19 and TRBJ2-1 for the parts outside the CDR3, the full variable domain is DGGITQSPKYLFRKEGQNVTLSCEQNLNHDAMYWYRQDPGQGLRLIYYSQIVNDFQKGDIAEGYSVSREKKESFPLTVTSAQKNPTAFYLCASSLYHNEQFFGPGTRLTVL.